This T cell receptor beta chain was observed in a study of early T cells in non-severe SARS-CoV-2 infection. The germline V and J ends were trimmed by 6 bases and 7 bases, with 22 bases remaining between them. The CDR3 length is 16 residues. This clonotype appeared many times. Each CDR3 protein gets one entry after TCRdb re-called the 5' RACE reads with MiXCR. Among some 41,000 distinct CDR3 sequences listed, 5.8% were seen once. The rearrangement joins TRBV12-3 or TRBV12-4 to TRBJ2-1; D perhaps matches TRBD2 (6 bases). Sample: whole blood. The receptor was derived from an adult who was a healthcare worker with PCR-confirmed SARS-CoV-2 infection or an uninfected control (not recorded which). CDR3 in DNA: TGTGCCAGCAGGTTGGGAACGGGCGGGACCGGGAATGAGCAGTTCTTC. This encodes CASRLGTGGTGNEQFF.